This T cell receptor (beta chain) was sequenced for a study of cytomegalovirus exposure and HLA in healthy donors. The table lists this clone with a count of one. The CDR3 is 16 residues long. Losses at the gene ends were 5 bases for V and 2 bases for J; bases not matched to a gene: 9. Germline CDR1 reads SGHVS; CDR2 reads FNYEAQ. A multiplex PCR was run with 60 Vbeta primers and 13 Jbeta primers. The method was immunoSEQ multiplex PCR; TCRdb's version includes in-frame clones alone and lacks a portion of them. The table includes over 80,000 clones, 65% to 75% detected once. The clonotype was recovered from a woman in her 70s in good health and CMV-seropositive. The chain employs TRBV7-6 and TRBJ2-1; TRBD2 aligns across 7 bases. The material sequenced was PBMCs. CDR3 bases: TGTGCCAGCAGCCGATTGGGGGGGGGTACCTACAATGAGCAGTTCTTC. This codes for CASSRLGGGTYNEQFF. The full variable domain, its missing parts supplied by reference TRBV7-6 and TRBJ2-1, is GAGVSQSPRYKVTKRGQDVALRCDPISGHVSLYWYRQALGQGPEFLTYFNYEAQQDKSGLPNDRFSAERPEGSISTLTIQRTEQRDSAMYRCASSRLGGGTYNEQFFGPGTRLTVL.